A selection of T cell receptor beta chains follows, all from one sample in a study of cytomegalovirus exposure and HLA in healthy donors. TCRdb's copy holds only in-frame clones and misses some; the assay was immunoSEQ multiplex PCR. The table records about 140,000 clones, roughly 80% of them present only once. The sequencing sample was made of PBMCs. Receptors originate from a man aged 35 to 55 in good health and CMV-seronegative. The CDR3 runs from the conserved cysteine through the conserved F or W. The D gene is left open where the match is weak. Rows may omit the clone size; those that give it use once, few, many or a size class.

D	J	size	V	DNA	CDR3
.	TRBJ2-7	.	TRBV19	TGTGCCAGTAGTATAGGCGCAACCTACGAGCAGTACTTC	CASSIGATYEQYF
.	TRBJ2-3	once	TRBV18	TGTGCCAGCTCACCACCGGCAGGGTACTCTAGGATGGATACGCAGTATTTT	CASSPPAGYSRMDTQYF
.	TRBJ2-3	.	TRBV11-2	TGTGCCAGCAGCTCCCCCGCAGATACGCAGTATTTT	CASSSPADTQYF
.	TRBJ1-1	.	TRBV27	TGTGCCAGCAGTCTAACGACAGGACTGAACACTGAAGCTTTCTTT	CASSLTTGLNTEAFF
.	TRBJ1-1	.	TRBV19	TGTGCCAGTAGCTTAGGCCGCACAGTTGAAGCTTTCTTT	CASSLGRTVEAFF
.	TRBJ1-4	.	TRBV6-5	TGTGCCAGCAGTTCGAGAGCTAATGAAAAACTGTTTTTT	CASSSRANEKLFF
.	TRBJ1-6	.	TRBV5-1	TGCGCCAGCAGCTTGGCAGCGGCAGCGGCCAATTCACCCCTCCACTTT	CASSLAAAAANSPLHF
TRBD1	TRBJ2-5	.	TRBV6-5	TGTGCCAGCAGTTTTAGGGACAGAGAGACCCAGTACTTC	CASSFRDRETQYF
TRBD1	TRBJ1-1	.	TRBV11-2	TGTGCCAGCAGCTTCCCATCCAGGGGGAACCCTGAAGCTTTCTTT	CASSFPSRGNPEAFF
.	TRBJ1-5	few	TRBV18	TGTGCCAGCTCACCAGGTTCAGGGGCCCAGCCCCAGCATTTT	CASSPGSGAQPQHF
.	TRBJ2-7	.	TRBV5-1	TGCGCCAGCAGCTTGGCTGGGGGCGCTGGCTACGAGCAGTACTTC	CASSLAGGAGYEQYF
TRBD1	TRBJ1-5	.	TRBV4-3	TGCGCCAGCAGCCCGGACAGGGGAGAAGATCAGCCCCAGCATTTT	CASSPDRGEDQPQHF
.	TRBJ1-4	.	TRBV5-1	TGCGCCAGCAGCTTGGGGCAGCGGGGGGAAAAACTGTTTTTT	CASSLGQRGEKLFF
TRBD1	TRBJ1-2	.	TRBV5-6	TGTGCCAGCAGCACCCTGACAGGGATCTATGGCTACACCTTC	CASSTLTGIYGYTF
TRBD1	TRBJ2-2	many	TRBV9	TGTGCCAGCAGCCCAGGGACAGGGCTACCCGGGGAGCTGTTTTTT	CASSPGTGLPGELFF
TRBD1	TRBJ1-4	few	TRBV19	TGTGCCAGTACCGCCGGGACAGTCGCAACTAATGAAAAACTGTTTTTT	CASTAGTVATNEKLFF
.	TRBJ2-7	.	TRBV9	TGTGCCAGCAGCGTAGGGATGCAGGGATCGGAAGAGCAGTACTTC	CASSVGMQGSEEQYF
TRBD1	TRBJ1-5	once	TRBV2	TGTGCCAGCAGTCCGGGACAGAGACAAAATCAGCCCCAGCATTTT	CASSPGQRQNQPQHF
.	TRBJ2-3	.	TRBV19	TGTGCCAGTAGTGTACAGGGTACTAGCACAGATACGCAGTATTTT	CASSVQGTSTDTQYF
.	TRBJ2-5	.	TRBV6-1	TGTGCCAGCATTTCGGTGGCAGGGAATTCGGAGACCCAGTACTTC	CASISVAGNSETQYF
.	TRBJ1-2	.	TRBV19	TGTGCCAGTAGTATGCTAGGGGATGGCTACACCTTC	CASSMLGDGYTF
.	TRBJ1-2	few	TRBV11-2	TGTGCCAGCAGCTTAGACAGGACATCTCCTAACTATGGCTACACCTTC	CASSLDRTSPNYGYTF
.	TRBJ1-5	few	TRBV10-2	TGCGCCAGCAGTGACAACTTATATCAGCCCCAGCATTTT	CASSDNLYQPQHF
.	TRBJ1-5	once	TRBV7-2	TGTGCCAGCAGCTTACAGGGGACAAGCAATCAGCCCCAGCATTTT	CASSLQGTSNQPQHF
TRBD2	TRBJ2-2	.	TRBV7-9	TGTGCCAGCAGCTGGACTAGCGGGGGTCGGGGCACCGGGGAGCTGTTTTTT	CASSWTSGGRGTGELFF
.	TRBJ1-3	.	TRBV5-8	TGTGCCAGCAGCTTGGGGGCCGCTGACGGAAACACCATATATTTT	CASSLGAADGNTIYF
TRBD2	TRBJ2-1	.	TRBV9	TGTGCCAGCAGCGTAGGAGGGGGACTAGCTCGCAATGAGCAGTTCTTC	CASSVGGGLARNEQFF
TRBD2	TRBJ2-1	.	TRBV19	TGTGCCAGTAGTACCCCCGGGGGGGCCGGGTCCAATGAGCAGTTCTTC	CASSTPGGAGSNEQFF
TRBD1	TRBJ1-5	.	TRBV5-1	TGCGCAAGCAGCACAGGGGGAGTCAATCAGCCCCAGCATTTT	CASSTGGVNQPQHF
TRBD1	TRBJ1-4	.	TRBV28	TGTGCCAGCACCTGGGGTGGGACAGGGGGCCTTCGGGAAAAACTGTTTTTT	CASTWGGTGGLREKLFF
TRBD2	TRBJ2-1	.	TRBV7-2	TGTGCCAGCAGCGAGGCGGGGGGAGAATACAATGAGCAGTTCTTC	CASSEAGGEYNEQFF
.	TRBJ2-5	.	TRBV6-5	TGTGCCAGCAAGGAACAGGCCCAAGAGACCCAGTACTTC	CASKEQAQETQYF
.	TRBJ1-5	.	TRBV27	TGTGCCAGCAGTGGCGGGGGCCTCAATCAGCCCCAGCATTTT	CASSGGGLNQPQHF